The entry that follows covers one T cell receptor beta chain sequence. Its target is not known. The investigators sampled blood at baseline, at cycle 4 day 1, and at cycle 7 day 1. Method: immunoSEQ multiplex PCR; TCRdb's copy keeps in-frame clones and lacks some. The sample includes almost 80,000 clones, 80% to 90% of them seen just once. This specimen belongs to a study of OX40 agonist ivuxolimab in advanced cancers. About the research overall: Dose-escalation subjects each had hepatocellular carcinoma, melanoma, renal cell or head and neck cancer. Overall study results and limits: There were, on average, more expanded clones in CD8+ T cells than in CD4+.

Germline V CDR1 and CDR2: MDHEN, SYDVKM. V shed 1 base and J 4 bases; nucleotides not matched to a gene: 6. This CDR3 comprises 16 residues. The clonotype comes from an adult with an advanced solid tumor such as melanoma, head and neck, liver or kidney cancer. The specimen comprised CD4+ or CD8+ T cells sorted from blood, sampled in a trial of the OX40 agonist ivuxolimab. V and J are TRBV28 and TRBJ2-1; the match to TRBD2 covers 8 bases. This CDR3 reads CASSLSPGRGYNEQFF. The CDR3 bases are TGTGCCAGCAGTTTATCACCCGGGAGGGGGTACAATGAGCAGTTCTTC.